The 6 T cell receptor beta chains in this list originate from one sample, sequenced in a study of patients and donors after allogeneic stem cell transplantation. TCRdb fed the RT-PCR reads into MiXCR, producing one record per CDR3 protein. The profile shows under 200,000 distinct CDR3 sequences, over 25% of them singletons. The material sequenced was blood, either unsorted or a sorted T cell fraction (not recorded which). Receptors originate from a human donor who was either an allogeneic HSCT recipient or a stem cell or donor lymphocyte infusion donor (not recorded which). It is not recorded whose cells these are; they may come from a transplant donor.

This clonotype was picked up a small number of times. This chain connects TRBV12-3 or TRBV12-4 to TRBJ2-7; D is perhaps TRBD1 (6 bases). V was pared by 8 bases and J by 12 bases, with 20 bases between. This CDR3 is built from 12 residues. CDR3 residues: CASRSEGGPRYF. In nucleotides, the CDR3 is TGTGCCAGCCGTAGCGAAGGGGGACCAAGGTACTTC.

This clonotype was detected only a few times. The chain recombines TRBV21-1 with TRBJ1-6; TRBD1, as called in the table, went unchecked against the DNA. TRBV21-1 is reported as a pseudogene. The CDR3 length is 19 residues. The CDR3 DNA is TGTGCCAGCAACCTAACGAGGGAGCTTCCCGGTTCCTATAATTCACCCCTCCACTTT. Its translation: CASNLTRELPGSYNSPLHF.

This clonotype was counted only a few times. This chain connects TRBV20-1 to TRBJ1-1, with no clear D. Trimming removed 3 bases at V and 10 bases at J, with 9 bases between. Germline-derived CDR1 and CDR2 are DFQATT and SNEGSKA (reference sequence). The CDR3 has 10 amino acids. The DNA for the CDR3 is TGCAGTGCTAGCGTAGAATCAGCTTTCTTT. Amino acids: CSASVESAFF.

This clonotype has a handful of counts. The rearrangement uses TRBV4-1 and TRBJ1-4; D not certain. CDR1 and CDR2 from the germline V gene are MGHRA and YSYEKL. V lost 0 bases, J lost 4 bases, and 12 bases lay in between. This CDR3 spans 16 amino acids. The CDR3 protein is CASSQESGSFNEKLFF. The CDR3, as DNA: TGCGCCAGCAGCCAAGAGTCGGGGAGCTTTAATGAAAAACTGTTTTTT.

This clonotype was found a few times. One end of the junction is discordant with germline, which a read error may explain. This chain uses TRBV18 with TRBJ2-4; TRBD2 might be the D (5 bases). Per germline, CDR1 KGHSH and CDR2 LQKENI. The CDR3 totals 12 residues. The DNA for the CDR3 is TGTGCCAGCTCCCCACTAGAAGCGGTTCAGTACTTC. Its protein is CASSPLEAVQYF.

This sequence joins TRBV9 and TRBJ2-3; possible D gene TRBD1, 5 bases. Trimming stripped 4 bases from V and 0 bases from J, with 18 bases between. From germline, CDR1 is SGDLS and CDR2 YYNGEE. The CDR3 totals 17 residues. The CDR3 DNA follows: TGTGCCAGCAGCTTGGGCCCCCGACAGTCCAGCACAGATACGCAGTATTTT. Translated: CASSLGPRQSSTDTQYF.